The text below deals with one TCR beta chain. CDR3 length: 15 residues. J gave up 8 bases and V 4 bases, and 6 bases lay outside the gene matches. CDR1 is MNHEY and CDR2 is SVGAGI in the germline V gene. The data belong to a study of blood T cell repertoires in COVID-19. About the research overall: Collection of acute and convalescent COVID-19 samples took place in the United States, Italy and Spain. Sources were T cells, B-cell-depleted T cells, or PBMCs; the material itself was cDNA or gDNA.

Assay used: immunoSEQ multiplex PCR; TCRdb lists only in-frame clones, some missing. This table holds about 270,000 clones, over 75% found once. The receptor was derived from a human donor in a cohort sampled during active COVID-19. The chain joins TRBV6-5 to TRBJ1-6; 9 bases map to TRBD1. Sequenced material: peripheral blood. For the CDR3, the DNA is TGTGCCAGCAGTTCCGGGACAGGGTCATATTCACCCCTCCACTTT. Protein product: CASSSGTGSYSPLHF.